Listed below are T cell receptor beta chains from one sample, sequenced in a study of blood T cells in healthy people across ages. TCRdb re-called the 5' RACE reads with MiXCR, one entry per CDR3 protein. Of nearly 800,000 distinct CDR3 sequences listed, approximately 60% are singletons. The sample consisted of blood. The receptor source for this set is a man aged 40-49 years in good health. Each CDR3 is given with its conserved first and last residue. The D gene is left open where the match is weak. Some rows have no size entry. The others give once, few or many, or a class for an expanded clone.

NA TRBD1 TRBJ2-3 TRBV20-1 TGCAGTGCTAGAGACATCGGGACAGGCAGCGATACGCAGTATTTT CSARDIGTGSDTQYF
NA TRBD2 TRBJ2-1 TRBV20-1 TGCAGTGCTGGAAGCGGGACCCGGGGGGTGAATGAGCAGTTCTTC CSAGSGTRGVNEQFF
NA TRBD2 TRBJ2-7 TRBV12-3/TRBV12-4 TGTGCCAGCACCGGGAGGGTACAGGGCTACGAGCAGTACTTC CASTGRVQGYEQYF
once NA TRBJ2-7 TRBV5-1 TGCGCCAGCAGCTCGAGGGCCGACGGGGGCGGCGAGCAGTACTTC CASSSRADGGGEQYF
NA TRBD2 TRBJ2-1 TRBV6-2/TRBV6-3 TGTGCCAGCAGTTACACCTTTGGACTAGCGGGCCAAAACTACAGTGAGCAGTTCTTC CASSYTFGLAGQNYSEQFF
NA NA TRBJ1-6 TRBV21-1 TGTGCCAGTCACAGGGCCGTCTTTTCACCCCTCCACTTT CASHRAVFSPLHF
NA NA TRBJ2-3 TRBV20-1 TGCAGTGCCCCCAGCCGGACTAGCACAGATACGCAGTATTTT CSAPSRTSTDTQYF
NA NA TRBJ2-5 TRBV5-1 TGCGCCAGCTCTGGGACCTTGGGCGAGACCCAGTACTTC CASSGTLGETQYF
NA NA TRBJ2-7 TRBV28 TGTGCCATACTTCCGGCGGATACCTACGAGCAGTACTTC CAILPADTYEQYF
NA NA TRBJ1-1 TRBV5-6 TGTGCCAGCAGCACCAGGAGGATCATGAACACTGGAGCTTTCTTT CASSTRRIMNTGAFF
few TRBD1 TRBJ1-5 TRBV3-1 TGTGCCAGCAGCCACGGACAGGGCGACAATGATCAGCCCCAGCATTTT CASSHGQGDNDQPQHF
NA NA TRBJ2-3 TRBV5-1 TGCGCCAGCAGCTTGGCCGGACAGAACTCAGTCACAGATACGCAGTATTTT CASSLAGQNSVTDTQYF
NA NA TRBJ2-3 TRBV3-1 TGTGCCAGCAGCCGGGATATGGGCACAGATACGCAGTATTTT CASSRDMGTDTQYF
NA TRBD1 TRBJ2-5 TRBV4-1 TGCGCCAGCAGCCAAGAGGACAGGGGGTGGCAAGAGACCCAGTACTTC CASSQEDRGWQETQYF
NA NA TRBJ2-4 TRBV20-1 TGCAGTGCTAGAGATCCCAGGGAGCCAAAAAACATTCAGTACTTC CSARDPREPKNIQYF
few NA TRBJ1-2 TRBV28 TGTGCCAGCCTACCCCTCCCGGGGACTAACTATGGCTACACCTTC CASLPLPGTNYGYTF
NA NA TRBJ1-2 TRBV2 TGTGCCAGCAACGAAGTACAGGGTAGTCGAGGCTACACCTTC CASNEVQGSRGYTF
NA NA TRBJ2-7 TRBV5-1 TGCGCCAGCAGCCGAGATCTTGCTCCTACCGAGCAGTACTTC CASSRDLAPTEQYF
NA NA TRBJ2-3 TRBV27 TGTGCCAGCAGTGGTGAGATGAGACCTAGCACAGATACGCAGTATTTT CASSGEMRPSTDTQYF
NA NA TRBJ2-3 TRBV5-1 TGCGCCAGCAGCGCCCCGGCGGGACATAGCACAGATACACAGTATTTT CASSAPAGHSTDTQYF
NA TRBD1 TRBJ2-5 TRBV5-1 TGCGCCAGCAGCCTTCTGACAGGGGGCTCTGGGGAGACCCAGTACTTC CASSLLTGGSGETQYF
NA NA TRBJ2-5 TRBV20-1 TGCAGTGCTAGAGTCCAATCGGGGAGTCTCCAAGAGACCCAGTACTTC CSARVQSGSLQETQYF
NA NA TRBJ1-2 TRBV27 TGTGCCAGCAGTCCGAGTGATCTAAGATATGGCTACACCTTC CASSPSDLRYGYTF
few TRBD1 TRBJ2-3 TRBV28 TGTGCCAGCAGTTCAACCGGGACAGGGGTAACAGATACGCAGTATTTT CASSSTGTGVTDTQYF
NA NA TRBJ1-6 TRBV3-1 TGTGCCAGCAGCCACGAGATCGCAGAGGGGGGGAATTCACCCCTCCACTTT CASSHEIAEGGNSPLHF
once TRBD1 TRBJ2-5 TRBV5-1 TGCGCCAGCAGCGGGGGGACAGGGATACAAGAGACCCAGTACTTC CASSGGTGIQETQYF
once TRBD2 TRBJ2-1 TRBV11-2 TGTGCCAGCAGCGTCCAGGGACTAGCTACAAATGAGCAGTTCTTC CASSVQGLATNEQFF
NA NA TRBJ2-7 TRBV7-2 TGTGCCAGCAGATCCCGTTTGGTCGGATCCTACGAGCAGTACTTC CASRSRLVGSYEQYF
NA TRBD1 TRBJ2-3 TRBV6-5 TGTGCCAGCAGTTCCGGGGACAGGGGAGTCACAGATACGCAGTATTTT CASSSGDRGVTDTQYF
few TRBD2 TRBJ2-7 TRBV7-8 TGTGCCAGCAGCCCTAGCGGAACTAGTAGTGTCGAGCAGTACTTC CASSPSGTSSVEQYF
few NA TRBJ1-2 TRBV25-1 TGTGCCAGCAGTAGGAACAGGGATGGCTATGGCTACACCTTC CASSRNRDGYGYTF
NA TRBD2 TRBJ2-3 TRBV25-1 TGTGCCAGCATGTCTTTATCGGGGGGGCATACAGATACGCAGTATTTT CASMSLSGGHTDTQYF
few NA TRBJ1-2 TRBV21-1 TGTGCCAGCAGAGGACCCCCCGGAGGCTATGGCTACACCTTC CASRGPPGGYGYTF
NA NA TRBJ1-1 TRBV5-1 TGCGCCAGCAATGTGGGCACTGAAGCTTTCTTT CASNVGTEAFF
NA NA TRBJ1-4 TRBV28 TGTGCCAGCAGTCTGCCCCTTACCTCCGGGCCTCCCGAACTGTTTTTT CASSLPLTSGPPELFF
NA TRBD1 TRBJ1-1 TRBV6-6 TGTGCCAGCAGTAACAGGGGGCCCACTGAAGCTTTCTTT CASSNRGPTEAFF
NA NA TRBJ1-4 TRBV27 TGTGCCAGCTCAGGGAGGACTAATGAAAAACTGTTTTTT CASSGRTNEKLFF
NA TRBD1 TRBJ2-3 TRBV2 TGTGCCGGCAGTGATTCTGGGACAGGGACAGATACGCAGTATTTT CAGSDSGTGTDTQYF
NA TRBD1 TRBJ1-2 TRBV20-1 TGCAGTGCTAGTGGACAGGGCCACTATGGCTACACCTTC CSASGQGHYGYTF
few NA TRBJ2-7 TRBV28 TGTGCCAGCAGCCCGACCCCTTCTTCAGCCTACGAGCAGTACTTC CASSPTPSSAYEQYF
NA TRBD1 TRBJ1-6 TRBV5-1 TGCGCCAGCAGCGAGGGACAGGGTGGACCCCTCCACTTT CASSEGQGGPLHF
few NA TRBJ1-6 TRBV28 TGTGCCAGCAGTTTAATGGGGGCAGGGAGTTCACCCCTCCACTTT CASSLMGAGSSPLHF
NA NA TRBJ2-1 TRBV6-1 TGTGCCAGCCGTGATACCTTAGGGGAATCGACCAAAAAACTAAGCTACAATGAGCAGTTCTTC CASRDTLGESTKKLSYNEQFF
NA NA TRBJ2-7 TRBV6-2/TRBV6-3 TGTGCCAGCAGTTCCGGGACTTACACCTACGAGCAGTACTTC CASSSGTYTYEQYF
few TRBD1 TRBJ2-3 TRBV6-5 TGTGCCAGCAGTATGACAGGGATGGATACGCAGTATTTT CASSMTGMDTQYF